This T cell receptor beta chain was obtained from a study of blood T cells in healthy people across ages. Study-level points and caveats: Both naive CD4+ cell counts and diversity were greater in long-lived donors than in aged donors.

With regard to this clonotype: Its antigen is unknown.

The use of a sample-barcoded 5' primer and a J-beta primer mix characterized a second PCR of roughly 7 to 12 cycles. TCRdb fed the 5' RACE reads into MiXCR, producing one record per CDR3 protein. Among 1.6 million or so distinct CDR3 sequences listed, about 35% were seen once. V was pared by 5 bases and J by 4 bases, with 6 bases of the junction left unmatched. This CDR3 spans 15 amino acids. CDR1 is SGHTA, CDR2 FQGNSA, per germline. The rearrangement joins TRBV7-2 to TRBJ2-1; 9 bases align to TRBD1. The sequenced sample was blood. This TCR was recovered from a woman in her thirties in good health. The DNA for the CDR3 is TGTGCCAGCAGCCAGACAGGGGGGAAATACAATGAGCAGTTCTTC. The encoded protein is CASSQTGGKYNEQFF. The whole variable domain, filled in from reference TRBV7-2 and TRBJ2-1, reads GAGVSQSPSNKVTEKGKDVELRCDPISGHTALYWYRQSLGQGLEFLIYFQGNSAPDKSGLPSDRFSAERTGGSVSTLTIQRTQQEDSAVYLCASSQTGGKYNEQFFGPGTRLTVL.